What follows are 25 T cell receptor beta chains derived from one specimen sequenced in a study of cytomegalovirus exposure and HLA in healthy donors. Primers for the PCR totalled 60 Vbeta and 13 Jbeta. The data were produced by immunoSEQ multiplex PCR, yet TCRdb's version contains in-frame clones alone and is incomplete. The sample holds more than 90,000 clones, about 80% seen once. The specimen sequenced was PBMCs. Receptors originate from a woman aged 55-69 years in good health and CMV-seronegative.

This clone was recorded a few times. The chain is built from TRBV4-3 and TRBJ2-2; D possibly corresponds to TRBD2 (5 bases). The germline CDR1 and CDR2 sequences are LGHNA and YSLEER. Trimming cost V 5 bases and J 6 bases, with 10 bases left between them. The CDR3 contains 13 residues. CDR3 region: CASSFTRSGELFF. In DNA form, the CDR3 reads TGCGCCAGCAGCTTTACTAGGTCCGGGGAGCTGTTTTTT.

The chain employs TRBV5-6 and TRBJ1-1; D unresolved. CDR1 SGHDT and CDR2 YYEEEE come from the germline V gene. The CDR3 has 16 residues. Trimming shortened V by 4 bases and J by 4 bases, and 20 bases separated the two germline ends. For the CDR3, the DNA is TGTGCCAGCAGCAGTTGGGCGGTTTATGGGAGCACTGAAGCTTTCTTT. Translated: CASSSWAVYGSTEAFF.

V gene TRBV7-2 combines with J gene TRBJ1-5; D possibly corresponds to TRBD1 (6 bases). Trimming stripped 4 bases from V and 1 base from J, with 14 bases between. This CDR3 contains 16 residues. CDR1 and CDR2 from the germline V gene are SGHTA and FQGNSA. The CDR3 sequence: CASSSQGWGSNQPQHF. The CDR3 DNA is TGTGCCAGCAGCTCACAGGGTTGGGGGAGCAATCAGCCCCAGCATTTT.

The sample holds one count of this clone. The DNA of the CDR3 is TGTGCCTGGAGTGGGGGGCGAAATGAAAAACTGTTTTTT. Residues: CAWSGGRNEKLFF. This rearrangement joins TRBV30 to TRBJ1-4, with a tentative D call TRBD1 (6 bases). The V and J ends lost 1 base and 5 bases respectively, with 8 bases between them. Looked up from germline, CDR1 is GTSNPN and CDR2 is SVGIG (reference sequence). The CDR3 consists of 13 residues.

This chain connects TRBV4-3 to TRBJ2-3; D unclear. The germline V gene encodes CDR1 LGHNA and CDR2 YSLEER. Trimming cost V 1 base and J 8 bases, with 7 bases left between them. This CDR3 is built from 12 residues. For the CDR3, the DNA is TGCGCCAGCAGCCAAGGCGCAGGTACGCAGTATTTT. The encoded protein is CASSQGAGTQYF.

The V call is TRBV7-2, the J call TRBJ1-2, with TRBD1 matching 8 bases. In germline, CDR1 is SGHTA, CDR2 FQGNSA. This CDR3 contains 15 residues. V was pared by 5 bases and J by 7 bases, with 12 bases of the junction left unmatched. Written as DNA, the CDR3 is TGTGCCAGCAGCCCCCCGGACAGGGCGGCAGTTGGCTACACCTTC. Protein: CASSPPDRAAVGYTF.

V gene TRBV4-1 combines with J gene TRBJ2-7; D possibly corresponds to TRBD2 (5 bases). The germline gives CDR1 MGHRA, CDR2 YSYEKL. The CDR3 is 13 residues long. V lost 2 bases to trimming and J lost 3 bases, with 8 bases between them. CDR3 protein: CASSQPGIYEQYF. The CDR3 coding sequence is TGCGCCAGCAGCCAACCGGGGATCTACGAGCAGTACTTC.

The V gene is TRBV5-1, the J gene TRBJ1-5; 7 nucleotides agree with TRBD1. Germline V gives CDR1 SGHRS, CDR2 YFSETQ. V lost 0 bases and J lost 3; bases outside the gene matches: 6. CDR3 length: 16 amino acids. CDR3 loop: CASSLGPTGNNQPQHF. In nucleotides, the CDR3 is TGCGCCAGCAGCTTGGGTCCGACAGGGAACAATCAGCCCCAGCATTTT.

V and J are TRBV5-1 and TRBJ2-1, with 7 nucleotides matching TRBD2. The V gene's germline CDR1 is SGHRS and CDR2 YFSETQ. V shed 3 bases and J 4 bases; nucleotides not matched to a gene: 4. This CDR3 is 14 amino acids long. The CDR3 region has the DNA TGCGCCAGCAGCTCAAGCGGGGATTACAATGAGCAGTTCTTC. This sequence encodes CASSSSGDYNEQFF.

This clone was observed a single time. V gene TRBV27 combines with J gene TRBJ2-1, with 9 bases aligning to TRBD1. There are 13 residues in the CDR3. Looked up from germline, CDR1 is MNHEY and CDR2 is SMNVEV (reference sequence). V trimming: 4 bases; J trimming: 10 bases; junction bases outside the gene matches: 5. The CDR3 sequence: CASSWGQGYEQFF. The CDR3 nucleotides are TGTGCCAGCAGTTGGGGACAGGGATACGAGCAGTTCTTC.

CDR3: CASSTWTGNTEAFF. CDR3 in DNA: TGTGCCAGCAGCACCTGGACAGGGAACACTGAAGCTTTCTTT. This sequence joins TRBV7-2 and TRBJ1-1; 7 positions match TRBD1. Germline V gene sequence: CDR1 SGHTA, CDR2 FQGNSA. The J segment lost 1 base and the V segment lost 5 bases, leaving 4 bases of the junction unmatched. This CDR3 has 14 amino acids.

The rearrangement joins TRBV19 to TRBJ2-3; 8 bases fit TRBD2. The CDR3 sequence is 16 residues long. CDR1 LNHDA and CDR2 SQIVND come from the germline V gene (reference sequence). Trimming removed 2 bases from V and 4 bases from J; junction bases left unmatched: 8. The CDR3 DNA reads as TGTGCCAGTAGTATAACCCCGGGGGGGCCCTCAGATACGCAGTATTTT. It yields the protein CASSITPGGPSDTQYF.

In its sample, this clone was seen once. CDR3 bases: TGTGCCAGCAGGGGGAACGGGAATACGCAGTATTTT. Translation: CASRGNGNTQYF. The chain combines TRBV25-1 with TRBJ2-3; D may be TRBD2 (5 bases). V lost 6 bases, J lost 7 bases, and 11 bases lay in between. CDR3 length: 12 amino acids. CDR1 is MGHDK, CDR2 SYGVNS, per germline.

V is TRBV10-3 and J is TRBJ2-1; D remains unclear. The V and J ends lost 0 bases and 4 bases respectively, with 7 bases between them. Germline V gene sequence: CDR1 ENHRY, CDR2 SYGVKD. This CDR3 spans 14 amino acids. CDR3 DNA: TGTGCCATCAGTGAGTCCGGGTCGTACAATGAGCAGTTCTTC. Translating gives CAISESGSYNEQFF.

The sample holds a few counts of this clone. V is TRBV9 and J is TRBJ1-5; 9 nucleotides line up with TRBD1. CDR1 is SGDLS, CDR2 YYNGEE, per germline. Losses at the gene ends were 4 bases for V and 6 bases for J; bases not matched to a gene: 8. The CDR3 sequence is 15 residues long. The CDR3 DNA sequence: TGTGCCAGCAGCAGGGGACAGGGCCGGGGTCAGCCCCAGCATTTT. The encoded protein is CASSRGQGRGQPQHF.

This clone was counted a single time. The chain recombines TRBV11-2 with TRBJ1-2; 8 positions match TRBD1. Germline V gene sequence: CDR1 SGHAT, CDR2 FQNNGV. Trimming took 8 bases from V and 4 from J; bases not matched to a gene: 9. The CDR3 sequence is 14 residues long. The CDR3 DNA sequence: TGTGCCAGCCGCCCCCTTGGACAGGGCTATGGCTACACCTTC. It yields the protein CASRPLGQGYGYTF.

V gene TRBV5-1 combines with J gene TRBJ1-1, with 8 bases aligning to TRBD1. Trimming at V came to 0 bases and at J to 5 bases, leaving 6 bases not matched to a gene. Germline V gene sequence: CDR1 SGHRS, CDR2 YFSETQ. This CDR3 comprises 15 residues. The CDR3 DNA follows: TGCGCCAGCAGCTTGGGACAGGGGAGTTGGACTGAAGCTTTCTTT. Its protein is CASSLGQGSWTEAFF.

The chain joins TRBV5-1 to TRBJ2-3, with 10 bases lining up with TRBD2. This CDR3 has 16 amino acids. Trimming at V came to 1 base and at J to 3 bases, leaving 5 bases not matched to a gene. The germline V gene encodes CDR1 SGHRS and CDR2 YFSETQ. The CDR3 DNA reads as TGCGCCAGCAGCTTGTGGTCTAGCGGGAGTACAGATACGCAGTATTTT. Its protein product is CASSLWSSGSTDTQYF.

V gene TRBV6-5 combines with J gene TRBJ2-7; 10 bases are shared with TRBD2. Trimming took 4 bases from V and 4 from J; bases not matched to a gene: 7. The CDR3 runs 15 residues. Germline-derived CDR1 and CDR2 are MNHEY and SVGAGI. CDR3 nucleotides: TGTGCCAGCAGTTCCTTGGGGACTAGCGAGTACGAGCAGTACTTC. Residues: CASSSLGTSEYEQYF.

This rearrangement joins TRBV6-1 to TRBJ2-7; weak D call: TRBD1 (6 bases). The CDR3 has 14 amino acids. Germline V lookup: CDR1 MNHNS, CDR2 SASEGT. V lost 5 bases and J lost 4, with 15 bases in between. CDR3: CASSFRGPGYEQYF. The CDR3 DNA sequence: TGTGCCAGCAGTTTCAGGGGCCCAGGATACGAGCAGTACTTC.

This chain links TRBV6-5 with TRBJ2-7; possibly TRBD1 for D (6 bases). Trimming took 9 bases from V and 6 from J, leaving 6 bases between them. The germline CDR1 and CDR2 sequences are MNHEY and SVGAGI. CDR3 length equals 9 residues. The chain's CDR3 is CARQGEQYF. The CDR3 nucleotides read TGTGCCAGACAGGGCGAGCAGTACTTC.

In its sample, this clone was seen once. The J gene is TRBJ2-7, the V gene TRBV10-3; 7 nucleotides align to TRBD2. The CDR3 length is 15 residues. CDR1 ENHRY and CDR2 SYGVKD come from the germline V gene. After removal of 0 bases from V and 6 bases from J, the junction contained 8 bases not matched to a gene. The CDR3 region has the DNA TGTGCCATCAGTGAGTCACGCAGGGAGGGCCTCGAGCAGTACTTC. Amino acids: CAISESRREGLEQYF.

This clone occurred a few times. This chain links TRBV6-5 with TRBJ1-5; no firm D call. The germline CDR1 and CDR2 sequences are MNHEY and SVGAGI. Trimming took off 4 bases at V and 2 bases at J, with 12 bases between the two ends. The CDR3 contains 15 residues. CDR3 sequence reads: CASSSSGVGNQPQHF. The CDR3 DNA reads as TGTGCCAGCAGTTCCAGCGGGGTAGGCAATCAGCCCCAGCATTTT.

The rearrangement links TRBV27 to TRBJ2-7; 7 nucleotides line up with TRBD1. V shed 5 bases and J 3 bases; nucleotides not matched to a gene: 4. Per germline, CDR1 MNHEY and CDR2 SMNVEV (reference sequence). CDR3 size: 13 residues. DNA of the CDR3: TGTGCCAGCAGTCTGGGACAGCGCTACGAGCAGTACTTC. This encodes CASSLGQRYEQYF.

This chain connects TRBV30 to TRBJ2-2; tentatively, D is TRBD1 (6 bases). The CDR3 is made up of 13 amino acids. V lost 2 bases and J 6 bases, leaving 10 bases between the germline ends. The V gene's germline CDR1 is GTSNPN and CDR2 SVGIG (reference sequence). The CDR3 bases are TGTGCCTGGAGTACCGGACAGTCCGGGGAGCTGTTTTTT. Protein: CAWSTGQSGELFF.